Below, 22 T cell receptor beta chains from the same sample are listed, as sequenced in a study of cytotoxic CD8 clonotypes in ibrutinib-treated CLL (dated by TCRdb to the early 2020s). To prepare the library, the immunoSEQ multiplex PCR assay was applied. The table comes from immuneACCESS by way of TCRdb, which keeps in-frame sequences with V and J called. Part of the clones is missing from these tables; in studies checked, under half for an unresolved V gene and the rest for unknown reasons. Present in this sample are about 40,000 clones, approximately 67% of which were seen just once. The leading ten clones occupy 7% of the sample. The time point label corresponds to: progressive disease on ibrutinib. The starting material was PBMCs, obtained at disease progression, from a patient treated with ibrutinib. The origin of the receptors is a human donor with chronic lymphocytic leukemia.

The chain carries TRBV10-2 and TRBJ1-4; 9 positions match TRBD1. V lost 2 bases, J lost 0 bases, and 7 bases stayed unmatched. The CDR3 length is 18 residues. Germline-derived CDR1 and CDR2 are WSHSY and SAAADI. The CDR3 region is CASSEDGTGYSTNEKLFF. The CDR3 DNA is TGCGCCAGCAGTGAGGACGGGACAGGGTATTCAACTAATGAAAAACTGTTTTTT.

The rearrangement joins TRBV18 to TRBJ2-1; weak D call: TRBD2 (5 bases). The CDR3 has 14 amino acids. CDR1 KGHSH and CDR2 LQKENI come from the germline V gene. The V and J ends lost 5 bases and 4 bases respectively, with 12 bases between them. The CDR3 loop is CASSEGLLYNEQFF. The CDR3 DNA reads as TGTGCCAGCTCAGAAGGACTCCTGTACAATGAGCAGTTCTTC. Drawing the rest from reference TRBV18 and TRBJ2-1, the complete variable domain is NAGVMQNPRHLVRRRGQEARLRCSPMKGHSHVYWYRQLPEEGLKFMVYLQKENIIDESGMPKERFSAEFPKEGPSILRIQQVVRGDSAAYFCASSEGLLYNEQFFGPGTRLTVL.

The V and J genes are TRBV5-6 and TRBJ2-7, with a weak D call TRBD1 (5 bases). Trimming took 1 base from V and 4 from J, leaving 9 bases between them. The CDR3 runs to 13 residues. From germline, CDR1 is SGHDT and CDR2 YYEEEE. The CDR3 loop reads CASSLMGPYEQYF. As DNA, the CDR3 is TGTGCCAGCAGCTTGATGGGGCCTTACGAGCAGTACTTC.

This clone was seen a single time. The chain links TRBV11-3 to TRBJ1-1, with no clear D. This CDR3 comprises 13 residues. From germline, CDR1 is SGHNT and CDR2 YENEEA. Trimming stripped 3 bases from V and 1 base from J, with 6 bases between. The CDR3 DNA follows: TGTGCCAGCAGCTTCCATACGAACACTGAAGCTTTCTTT. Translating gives CASSFHTNTEAFF.

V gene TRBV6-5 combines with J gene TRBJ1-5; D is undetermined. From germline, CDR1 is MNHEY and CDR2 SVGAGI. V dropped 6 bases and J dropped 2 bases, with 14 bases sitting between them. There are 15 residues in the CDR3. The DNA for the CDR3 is TGTGCCAGCAGCACCGACCCGAAGGGCAATCAGCCCCAGCATTTT. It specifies CASSTDPKGNQPQHF.

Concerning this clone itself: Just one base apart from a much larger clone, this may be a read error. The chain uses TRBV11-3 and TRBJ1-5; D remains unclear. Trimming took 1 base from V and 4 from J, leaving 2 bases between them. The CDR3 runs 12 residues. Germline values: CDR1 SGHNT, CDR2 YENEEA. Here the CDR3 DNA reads TGTGCCAGCAGCTTAGGGAATCAGCCCCAGCATTTT. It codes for CASSLGNQPQHF.

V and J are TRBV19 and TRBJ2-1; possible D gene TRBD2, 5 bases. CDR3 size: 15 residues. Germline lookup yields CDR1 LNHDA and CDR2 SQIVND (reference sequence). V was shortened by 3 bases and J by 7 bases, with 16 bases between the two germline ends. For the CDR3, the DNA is TGTGCCAGTAGTATCGGACCCACCCCGGGGAATGAGCAGTTCTTC. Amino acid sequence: CASSIGPTPGNEQFF.

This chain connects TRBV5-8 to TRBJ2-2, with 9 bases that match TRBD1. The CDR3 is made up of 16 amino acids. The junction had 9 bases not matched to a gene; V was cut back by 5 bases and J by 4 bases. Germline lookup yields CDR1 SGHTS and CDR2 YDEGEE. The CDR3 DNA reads TGTGCCAGCAGACGCCCGGGACAGGGCCCCACCGGGGAGCTGTTTTTT. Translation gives CASRRPGQGPTGELFF.

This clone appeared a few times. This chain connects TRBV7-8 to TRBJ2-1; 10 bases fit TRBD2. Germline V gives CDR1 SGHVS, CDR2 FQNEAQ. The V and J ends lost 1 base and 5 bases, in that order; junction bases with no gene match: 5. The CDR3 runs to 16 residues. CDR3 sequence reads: CASSLGPAGGHNEQFF. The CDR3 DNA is TGTGCCAGCAGCTTAGGGCCAGCGGGAGGGCACAATGAGCAGTTCTTC.

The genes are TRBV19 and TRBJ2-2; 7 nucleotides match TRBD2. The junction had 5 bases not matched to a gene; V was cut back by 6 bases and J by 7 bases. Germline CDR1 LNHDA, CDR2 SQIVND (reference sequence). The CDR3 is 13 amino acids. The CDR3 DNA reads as TGTGCCAGTAGCCAAAAGCGGGGCGGGGAGCTGTTTTTT. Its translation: CASSQKRGGELFF.

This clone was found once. CDR3 residues: CASSQSTSGSYNEQFF. CDR3 nucleotide sequence: TGTGCCAGCAGCCAATCGACTAGCGGGAGCTACAATGAGCAGTTCTTC. V is TRBV7-9 and J is TRBJ2-1; the match to TRBD2 covers 12 bases. J lost 3 bases, V lost 5 bases, and 5 bases had no gene match. This CDR3 contains 16 residues. CDR1 is SEHNR and CDR2 is FQNEAQ in the germline V gene (reference sequence).

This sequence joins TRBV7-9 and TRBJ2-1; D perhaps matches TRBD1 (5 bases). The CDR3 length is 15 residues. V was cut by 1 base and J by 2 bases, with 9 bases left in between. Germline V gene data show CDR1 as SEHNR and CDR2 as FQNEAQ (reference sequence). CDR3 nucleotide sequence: TGTGCCAGCAGCTTAGGGGGCGAAACCTACAATGAGCAGTTCTTC. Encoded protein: CASSLGGETYNEQFF.

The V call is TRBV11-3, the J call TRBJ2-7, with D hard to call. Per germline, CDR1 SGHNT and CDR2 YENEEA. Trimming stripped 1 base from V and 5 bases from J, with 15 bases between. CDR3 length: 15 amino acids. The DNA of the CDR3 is TGTGCCAGCAGCTTAGGATCGGCCGGTCGAAACGAGCAGTACTTC. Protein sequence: CASSLGSAGRNEQYF.

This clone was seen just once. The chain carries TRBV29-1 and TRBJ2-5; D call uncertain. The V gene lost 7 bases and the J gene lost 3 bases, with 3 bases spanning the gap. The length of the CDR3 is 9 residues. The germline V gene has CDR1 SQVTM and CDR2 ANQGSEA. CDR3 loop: CSGEETQYF. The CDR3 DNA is TGCAGCGGCGAAGAGACCCAGTACTTC.

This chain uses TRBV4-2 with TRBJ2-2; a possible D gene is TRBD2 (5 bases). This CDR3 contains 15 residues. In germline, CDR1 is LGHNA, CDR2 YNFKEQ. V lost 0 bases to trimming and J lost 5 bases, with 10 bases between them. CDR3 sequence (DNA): TGTGCCAGCAGCCAAGATCGGTCGGGGACCGGGGAGCTGTTTTTT. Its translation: CASSQDRSGTGELFF.

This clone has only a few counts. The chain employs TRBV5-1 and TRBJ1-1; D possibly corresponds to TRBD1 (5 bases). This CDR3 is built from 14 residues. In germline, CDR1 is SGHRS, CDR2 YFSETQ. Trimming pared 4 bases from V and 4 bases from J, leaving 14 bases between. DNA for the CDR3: TGCGCCAGCAGCCCCGGGGGGTCGGGCACTGAAGCTTTCTTT. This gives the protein CASSPGGSGTEAFF.

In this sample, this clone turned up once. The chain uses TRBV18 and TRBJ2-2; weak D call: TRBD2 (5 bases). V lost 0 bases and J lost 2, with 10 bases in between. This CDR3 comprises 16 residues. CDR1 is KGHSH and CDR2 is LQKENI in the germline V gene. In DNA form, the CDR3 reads TGTGCCAGCTCACCACCGTTAGGAGGAAACACCGGGGAGCTGTTTTTT. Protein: CASSPPLGGNTGELFF.

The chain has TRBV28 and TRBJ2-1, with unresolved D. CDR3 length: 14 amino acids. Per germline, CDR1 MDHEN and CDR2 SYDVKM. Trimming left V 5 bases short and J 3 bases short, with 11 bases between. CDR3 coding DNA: TGTGCCAGCAGTCCGACTGGATACTACAATGAGCAGTTCTTC. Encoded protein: CASSPTGYYNEQFF. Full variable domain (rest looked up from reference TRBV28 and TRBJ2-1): DVKVTQSSRYLVKRTGEKVFLECVQDMDHENMFWYRQDPGLGLRLIYFSYDVKMKEKGDIPEGYSVSREKKERFSLILESASTNQTSMYLCASSPTGYYNEQFFGPGTRLTVL.

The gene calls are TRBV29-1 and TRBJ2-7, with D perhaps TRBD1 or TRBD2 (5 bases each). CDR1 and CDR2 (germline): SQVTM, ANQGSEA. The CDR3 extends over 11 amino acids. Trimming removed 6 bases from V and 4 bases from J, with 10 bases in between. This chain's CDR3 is CSVQEGYEQYF. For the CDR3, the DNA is TGCAGCGTCCAAGAGGGGTACGAGCAGTACTTC.

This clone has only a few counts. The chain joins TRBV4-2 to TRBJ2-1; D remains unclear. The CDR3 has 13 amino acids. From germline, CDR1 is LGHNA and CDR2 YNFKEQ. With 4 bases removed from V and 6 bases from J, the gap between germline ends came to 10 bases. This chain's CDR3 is CASSLQTSNEQFF. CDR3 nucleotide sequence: TGTGCCAGCAGCCTCCAAACCAGCAATGAGCAGTTCTTC.

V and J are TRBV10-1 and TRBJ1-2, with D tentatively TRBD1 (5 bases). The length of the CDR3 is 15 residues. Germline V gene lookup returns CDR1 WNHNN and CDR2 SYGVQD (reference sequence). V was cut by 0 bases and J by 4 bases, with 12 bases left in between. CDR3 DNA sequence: TGCGCCAGCAGTGAGTCGATAGGACAAATCTATGGCTACACCTTC. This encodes CASSESIGQIYGYTF.

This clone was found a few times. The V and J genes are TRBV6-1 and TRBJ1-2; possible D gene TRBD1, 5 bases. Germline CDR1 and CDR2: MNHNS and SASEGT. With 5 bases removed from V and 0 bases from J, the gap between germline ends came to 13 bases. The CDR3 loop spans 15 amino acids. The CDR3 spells CASSNRQLANYGYTF. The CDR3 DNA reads TGTGCCAGCAGTAACAGACAGTTAGCTAACTATGGCTACACCTTC.